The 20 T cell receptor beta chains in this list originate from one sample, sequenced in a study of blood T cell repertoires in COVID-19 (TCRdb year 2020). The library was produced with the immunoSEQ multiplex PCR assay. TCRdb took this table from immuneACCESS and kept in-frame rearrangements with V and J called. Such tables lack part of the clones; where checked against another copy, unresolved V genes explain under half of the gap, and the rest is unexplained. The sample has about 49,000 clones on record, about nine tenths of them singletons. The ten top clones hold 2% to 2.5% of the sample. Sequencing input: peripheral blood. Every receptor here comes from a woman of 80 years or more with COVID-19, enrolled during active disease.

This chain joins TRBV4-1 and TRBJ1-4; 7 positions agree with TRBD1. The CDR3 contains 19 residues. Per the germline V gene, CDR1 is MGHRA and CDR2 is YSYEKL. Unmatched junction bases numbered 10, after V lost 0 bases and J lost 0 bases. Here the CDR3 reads CASSQDFYRGLSTNEKLFF. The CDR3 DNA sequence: TGCGCCAGCAGCCAAGATTTCTACAGGGGCCTATCAACTAATGAAAAACTGTTTTTT.

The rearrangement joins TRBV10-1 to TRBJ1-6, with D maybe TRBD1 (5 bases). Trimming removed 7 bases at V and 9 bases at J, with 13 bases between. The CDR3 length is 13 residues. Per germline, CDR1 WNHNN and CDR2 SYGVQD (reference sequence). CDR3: CASTRDERSPLHF. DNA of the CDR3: TGCGCCAGCACCAGGGATGAACGTTCACCCCTCCACTTT.

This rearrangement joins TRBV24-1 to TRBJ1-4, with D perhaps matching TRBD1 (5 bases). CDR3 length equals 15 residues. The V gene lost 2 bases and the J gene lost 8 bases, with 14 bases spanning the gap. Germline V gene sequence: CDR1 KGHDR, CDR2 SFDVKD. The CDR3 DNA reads TGTGCCACCAGTGATTCGGGCAGGGTCGGGGAAAAACTGTTTTTT. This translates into CATSDSGRVGEKLFF.

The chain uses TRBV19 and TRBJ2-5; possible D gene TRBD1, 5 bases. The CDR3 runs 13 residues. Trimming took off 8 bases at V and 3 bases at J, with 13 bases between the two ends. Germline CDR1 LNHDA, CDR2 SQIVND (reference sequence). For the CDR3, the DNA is TGTGCCAGTCCCCGTGGACACAAAGAGACCCAGTACTTC. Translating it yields CASPRGHKETQYF.

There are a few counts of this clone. CDR3 sequence (DNA): TGTGCCAGCAGCTTAGCAGTTGGGGGGGGGAACACTGAAGCTTTCTTT. Translation: CASSLAVGGGNTEAFF. The chain has TRBV7-2 and TRBJ1-1; maybe TRBD1 (5 bases). Germline V gives CDR1 SGHTA, CDR2 FQGNSA. V dropped 0 bases and J dropped 1 base, with 12 bases sitting between them. The CDR3 is 16 amino acids. The variable domain in full, completed from reference TRBV7-2 and TRBJ1-1, reads GAGVSQSPSNKVTEKGKDVELRCDPISGHTALYWYRQSLGQGLEFLIYFQGNSAPDKSGLPSDRFSAERTGGSVSTLTIQRTQQEDSAVYLCASSLAVGGGNTEAFFGQGTRLTVV.

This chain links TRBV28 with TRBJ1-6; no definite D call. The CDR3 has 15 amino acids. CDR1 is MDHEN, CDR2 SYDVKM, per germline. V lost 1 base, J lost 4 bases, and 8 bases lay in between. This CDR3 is CASSLFQTYNSPLHF. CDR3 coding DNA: TGTGCCAGCAGTTTATTTCAGACTTATAATTCACCCCTCCACTTT.

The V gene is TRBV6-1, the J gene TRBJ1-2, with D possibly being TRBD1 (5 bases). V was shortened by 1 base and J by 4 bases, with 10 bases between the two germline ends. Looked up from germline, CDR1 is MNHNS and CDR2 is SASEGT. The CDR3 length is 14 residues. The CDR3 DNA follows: TGTGCCAGCAGTGAAGTACGGACAACCTATGGCTACACCTTC. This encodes CASSEVRTTYGYTF.

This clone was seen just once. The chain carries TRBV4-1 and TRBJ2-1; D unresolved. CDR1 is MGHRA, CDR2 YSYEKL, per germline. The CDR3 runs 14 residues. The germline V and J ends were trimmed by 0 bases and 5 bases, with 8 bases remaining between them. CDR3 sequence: CASSQDSRDNEQFF. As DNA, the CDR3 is TGCGCCAGCAGCCAAGATAGCAGAGACAATGAGCAGTTCTTC.

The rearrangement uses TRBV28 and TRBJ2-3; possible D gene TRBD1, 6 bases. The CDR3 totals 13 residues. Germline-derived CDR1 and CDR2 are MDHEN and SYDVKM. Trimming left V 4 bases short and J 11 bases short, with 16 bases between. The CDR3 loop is CASSSGHRVWQYF. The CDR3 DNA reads TGTGCCAGCAGTTCCGGACACAGGGTTTGGCAGTATTTT.

The CDR3: CASSQAGQGVYEAFF. The CDR3 nucleotides are TGTGCCAGCAGCCAAGCGGGACAGGGGGTATATGAAGCTTTCTTT. The chain uses TRBV3-1 (or the pseudogene TRBV3-2) and TRBJ1-1; 11 nucleotides agree with TRBD1. The CDR3 extends over 15 amino acids. In germline, CDR1 is LGHDT, CDR2 YNNKEL (reference sequence). Trimming at V came to 1 base and at J to 7 bases, leaving 5 bases not matched to a gene.

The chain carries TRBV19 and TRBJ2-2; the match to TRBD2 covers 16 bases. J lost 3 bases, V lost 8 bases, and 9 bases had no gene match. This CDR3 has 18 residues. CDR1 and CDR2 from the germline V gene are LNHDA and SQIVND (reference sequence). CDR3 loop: CASRAGLAGGRHTGELFF. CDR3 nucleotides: TGTGCCAGTCGGGCGGGACTAGCGGGGGGGCGGCACACCGGGGAGCTGTTTTTT.

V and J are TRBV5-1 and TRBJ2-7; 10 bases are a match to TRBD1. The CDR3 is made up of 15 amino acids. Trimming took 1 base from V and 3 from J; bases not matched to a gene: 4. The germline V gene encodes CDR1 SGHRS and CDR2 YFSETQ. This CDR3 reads CASSLPGTGVYEQYF. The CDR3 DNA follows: TGCGCCAGCAGCTTGCCCGGGACAGGGGTCTACGAGCAGTACTTC. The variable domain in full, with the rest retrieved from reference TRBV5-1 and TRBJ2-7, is KAGVTQTPRYLIKTRGQQVTLSCSPISGHRSVSWYQQTPGQGLQFLFEYFSETQRNKGNFPGRFSGRQFSNSRSEMNVSTLELGDSALYLCASSLPGTGVYEQYFGPGTRLTVT.

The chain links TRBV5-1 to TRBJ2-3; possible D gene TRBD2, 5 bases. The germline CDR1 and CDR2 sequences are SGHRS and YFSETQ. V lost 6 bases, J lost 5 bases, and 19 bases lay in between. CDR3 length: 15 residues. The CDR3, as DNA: TGCGCCAGCAAGATGGATGCGATCCGGGAAGATACGCAGTATTTT. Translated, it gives CASKMDAIREDTQYF.

The CDR3 sequence: CASSPFFVNNEKLFF. In nucleotides, the CDR3 is TGTGCCAGCTCACCATTTTTCGTTAATAATGAAAAACTGTTTTTT. This chain links TRBV18 with TRBJ1-4; D remains ambiguous. CDR3 size: 15 residues. V dropped 2 bases and J dropped 4 bases, with 11 bases sitting between them. Germline V gene data show CDR1 as KGHSH and CDR2 as LQKENI.

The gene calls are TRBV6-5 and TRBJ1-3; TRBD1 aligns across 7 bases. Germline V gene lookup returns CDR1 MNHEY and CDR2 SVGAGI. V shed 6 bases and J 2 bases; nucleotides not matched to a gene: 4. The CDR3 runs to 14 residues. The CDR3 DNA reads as TGTGCCAGCAGCCCAGACAGGGCTGGAAACACCATATATTTT. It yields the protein CASSPDRAGNTIYF.

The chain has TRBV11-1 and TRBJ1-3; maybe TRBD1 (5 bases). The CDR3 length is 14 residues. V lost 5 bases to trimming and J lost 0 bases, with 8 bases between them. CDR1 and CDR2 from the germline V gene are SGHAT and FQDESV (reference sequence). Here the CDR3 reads CASSLTDSGNTIYF. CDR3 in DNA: TGTGCCAGCAGCCTGACAGACTCTGGAAACACCATATATTTT.

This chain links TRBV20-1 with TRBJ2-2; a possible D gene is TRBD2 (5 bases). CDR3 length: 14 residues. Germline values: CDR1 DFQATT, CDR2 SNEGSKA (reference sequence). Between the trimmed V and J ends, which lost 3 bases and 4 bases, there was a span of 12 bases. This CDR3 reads CSASVVAITGELFF. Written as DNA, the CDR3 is TGCAGTGCTAGTGTGGTAGCGATCACCGGGGAGCTGTTTTTT.

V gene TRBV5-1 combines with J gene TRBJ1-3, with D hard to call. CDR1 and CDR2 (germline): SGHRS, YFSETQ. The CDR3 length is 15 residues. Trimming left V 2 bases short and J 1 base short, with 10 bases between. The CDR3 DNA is TGCGCCAGCAGCTTTTCAAGCGGTTCTGGAAACACCATATATTTT. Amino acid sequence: CASSFSSGSGNTIYF. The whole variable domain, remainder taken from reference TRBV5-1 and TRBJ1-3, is KAGVTQTPRYLIKTRGQQVTLSCSPISGHRSVSWYQQTPGQGLQFLFEYFSETQRNKGNFPGRFSGRQFSNSRSEMNVSTLELGDSALYLCASSFSSGSGNTIYFGEGSWLTVV.

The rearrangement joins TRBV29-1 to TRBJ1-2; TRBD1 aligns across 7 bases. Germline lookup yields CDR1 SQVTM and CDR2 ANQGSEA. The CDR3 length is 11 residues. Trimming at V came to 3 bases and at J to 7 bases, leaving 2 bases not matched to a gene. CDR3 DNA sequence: TGCAGCGTTGAGTCAGGGGGTGGCTACACCTTC. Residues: CSVESGGGYTF.

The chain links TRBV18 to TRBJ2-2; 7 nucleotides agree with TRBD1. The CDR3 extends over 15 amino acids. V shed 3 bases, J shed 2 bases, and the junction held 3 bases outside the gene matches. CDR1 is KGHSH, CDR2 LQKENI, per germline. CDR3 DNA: TGTGCCAGCTCACCGACAGGGCACAACACCGGGGAGCTGTTTTTT. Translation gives CASSPTGHNTGELFF.